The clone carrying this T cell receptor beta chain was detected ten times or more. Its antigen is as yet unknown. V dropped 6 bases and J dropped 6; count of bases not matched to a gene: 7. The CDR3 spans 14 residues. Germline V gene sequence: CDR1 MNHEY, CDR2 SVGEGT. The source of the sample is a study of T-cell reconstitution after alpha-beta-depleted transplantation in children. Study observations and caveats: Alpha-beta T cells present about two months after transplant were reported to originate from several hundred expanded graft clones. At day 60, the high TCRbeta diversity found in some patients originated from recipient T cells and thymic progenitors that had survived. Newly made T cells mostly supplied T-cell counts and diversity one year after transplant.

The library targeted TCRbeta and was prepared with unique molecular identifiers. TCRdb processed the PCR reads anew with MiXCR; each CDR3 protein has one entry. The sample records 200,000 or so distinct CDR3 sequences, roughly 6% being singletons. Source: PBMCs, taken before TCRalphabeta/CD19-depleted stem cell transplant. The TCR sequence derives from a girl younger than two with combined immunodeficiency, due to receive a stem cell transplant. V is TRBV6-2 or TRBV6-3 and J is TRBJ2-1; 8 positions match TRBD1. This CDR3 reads CASRGTGTGNEQFF. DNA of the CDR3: TGTGCCAGCAGAGGGACAGGTACCGGCAATGAGCAGTTCTTC.